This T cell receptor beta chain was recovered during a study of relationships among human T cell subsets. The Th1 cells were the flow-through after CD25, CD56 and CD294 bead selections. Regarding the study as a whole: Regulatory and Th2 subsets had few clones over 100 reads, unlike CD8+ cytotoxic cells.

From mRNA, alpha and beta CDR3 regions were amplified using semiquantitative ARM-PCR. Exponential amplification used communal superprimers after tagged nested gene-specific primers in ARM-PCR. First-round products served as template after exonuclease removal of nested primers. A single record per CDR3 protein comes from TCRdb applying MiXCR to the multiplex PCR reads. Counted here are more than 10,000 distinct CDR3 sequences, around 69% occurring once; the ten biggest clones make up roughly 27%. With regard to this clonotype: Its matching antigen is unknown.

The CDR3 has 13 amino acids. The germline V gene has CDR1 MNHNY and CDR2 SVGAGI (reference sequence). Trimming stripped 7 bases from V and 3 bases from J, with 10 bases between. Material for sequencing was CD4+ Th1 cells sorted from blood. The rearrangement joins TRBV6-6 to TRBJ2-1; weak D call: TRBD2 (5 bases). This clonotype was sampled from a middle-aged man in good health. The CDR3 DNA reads TGTGCCAGCATTAAACGGGGCTACAATGAGCAGTTCTTC. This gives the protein CASIKRGYNEQFF.